This T cell receptor beta chain was obtained from a study of cytomegalovirus exposure and HLA in healthy donors. At the level of the study: Genotyping of 400 or so donors showed that about 84% belonged to the Caucasian-associated ancestry cluster.

The CDR3 extends over 13 amino acids. Germline values: CDR1 SGHAT, CDR2 FQNNGV. Trimming pared 1 base from V and 2 bases from J, leaving 5 bases between. Study-wide results and limits: TCR beta sequences reportedly predicted the HLA-A and HLA-B alleles of most subjects accurately. Roughly uniform sequencing depth across donors was assumed, possibly incorrectly. A later examination showed that TCR association rates differed by HLA locus, with DRB1 most and HLA-C fewest.

About this clone itself: Its antigen is undetermined.

The PCR made use of 60 Vbeta and 13 Jbeta primers. This table comes from immunoSEQ multiplex PCR, and its TCRdb copy is limited to in-frame clones, with some not included. Here the sample spans approximately 100,000 clones, 65% to 80% being singletons. The sample was PBMCs. The chain employs TRBV11-2 and TRBJ1-2; D not resolved. This receptor was taken from a man aged 55 to 70 in good health and CMV-seronegative. The CDR3 reads CASSLAVNYGYTF. CDR3 bases: TGTGCCAGCAGCTTAGCGGTGAACTATGGCTACACCTTC.